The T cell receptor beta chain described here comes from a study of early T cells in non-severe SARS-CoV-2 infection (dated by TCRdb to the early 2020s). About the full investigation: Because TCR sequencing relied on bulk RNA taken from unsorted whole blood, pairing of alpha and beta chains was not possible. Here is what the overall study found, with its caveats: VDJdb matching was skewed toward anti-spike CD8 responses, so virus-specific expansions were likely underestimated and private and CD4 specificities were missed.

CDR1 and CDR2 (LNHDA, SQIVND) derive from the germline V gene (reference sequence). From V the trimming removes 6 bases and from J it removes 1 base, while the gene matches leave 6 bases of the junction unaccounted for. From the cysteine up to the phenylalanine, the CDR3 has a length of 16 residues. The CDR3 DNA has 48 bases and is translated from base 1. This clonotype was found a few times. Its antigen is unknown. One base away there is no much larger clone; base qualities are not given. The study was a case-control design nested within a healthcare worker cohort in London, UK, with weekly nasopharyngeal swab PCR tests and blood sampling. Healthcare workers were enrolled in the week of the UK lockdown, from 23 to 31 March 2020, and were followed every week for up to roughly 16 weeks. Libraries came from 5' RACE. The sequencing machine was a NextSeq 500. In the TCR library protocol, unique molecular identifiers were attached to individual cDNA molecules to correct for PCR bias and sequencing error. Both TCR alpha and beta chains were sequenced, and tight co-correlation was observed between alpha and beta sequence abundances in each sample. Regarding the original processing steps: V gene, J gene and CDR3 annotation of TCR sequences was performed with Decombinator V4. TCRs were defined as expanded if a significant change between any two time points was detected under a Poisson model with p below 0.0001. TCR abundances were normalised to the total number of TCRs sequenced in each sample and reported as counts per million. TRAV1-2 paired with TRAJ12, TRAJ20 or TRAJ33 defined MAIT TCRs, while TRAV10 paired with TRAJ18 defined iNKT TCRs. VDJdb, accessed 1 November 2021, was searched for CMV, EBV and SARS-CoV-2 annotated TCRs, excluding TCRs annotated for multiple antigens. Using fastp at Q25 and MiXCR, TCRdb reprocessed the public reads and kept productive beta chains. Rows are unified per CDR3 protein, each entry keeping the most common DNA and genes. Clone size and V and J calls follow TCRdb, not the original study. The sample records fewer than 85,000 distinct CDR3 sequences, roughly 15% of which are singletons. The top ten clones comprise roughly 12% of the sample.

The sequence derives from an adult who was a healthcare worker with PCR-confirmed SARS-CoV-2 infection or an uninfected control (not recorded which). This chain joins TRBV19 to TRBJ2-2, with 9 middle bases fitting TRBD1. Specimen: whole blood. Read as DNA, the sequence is TGTGCCAGTAGCCTGGGACAGGGCAGGAACACCGGGGAGCTGTTTTTT. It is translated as CASSLGQGRNTGELFF.